Listed here are 22 T cell receptor beta chains from one sample, sequenced in a study of control samples from healthy donors and cancer patients. Using immunoSEQ multiplex PCR, the repertoire was profiled, and TCRdb retains in-frame clones only, with some absent. The repertoire consists of more than 20,000 clones, with approximately 91% occurring once and the leading ten covering roughly 13%. The sample was PBMCs. These receptors all stem from a man in his forties or fifties with lung cancer.

The rearrangement joins TRBV20-1 to TRBJ2-7; tentative D call: TRBD2 (5 bases). Trimming took 7 bases from V and 3 from J, leaving 10 bases between them. CDR3 length: 11 residues. Germline V gene data show CDR1 as DFQATT and CDR2 as SNEGSKA (reference sequence). CDR3 region: CSVREGYEQYF. CDR3 DNA sequence: TGCAGTGTCAGAGAGGGCTACGAGCAGTACTTC.

The V gene is TRBV7-9, the J gene TRBJ1-4, with a possible D match to TRBD1 (5 bases). The germline CDR1 and CDR2 sequences are SEHNR and FQNEAQ (reference sequence). The CDR3 contains 15 residues. Trimming pared 1 base from V and 3 bases from J, leaving 9 bases between. CDR3: CASSLVGGSNEKLFF. The CDR3 bases are TGTGCCAGCAGCTTAGTGGGGGGGTCTAATGAAAAACTGTTTTTT.

The chain's CDR3 is CASRISSGNTIYF. The CDR3, as DNA: TGTGCCAGTAGAATAAGCTCTGGAAACACCATATATTTT. The chain links TRBV19 to TRBJ1-3; no definite D call. CDR1 is LNHDA and CDR2 is SQIVND in the germline V gene (reference sequence). The V and J ends lost 6 bases and 0 bases respectively, with 6 bases between them. The CDR3 has 13 amino acids.

The chain links TRBV4-1 to TRBJ2-7, with D perhaps given as TRBD1 or TRBD2 (5 bases each). Germline V gene sequence: CDR1 MGHRA, CDR2 YSYEKL. The CDR3 loop spans 19 amino acids. Trimming took off 0 bases at V and 0 bases at J, with 21 bases between the two ends. The CDR3 coding sequence is TGCGCCAGCAGCCAAGAGACAGCGAGTAGAGTGGGGGACTCCTACGAGCAGTACTTC. Protein: CASSQETASRVGDSYEQYF.

Worth noting for this clone: Mismatch with germline at one junction end may stem from a read error. J is TRBJ2-6 and V is TRBV4-3; TRBD2 agrees at 7 bases. The CDR3 is made up of 19 amino acids. Germline CDR1 LGHNA, CDR2 YSLEER. The CDR3 loop is CPSSHGRGRTRGGANVLTF. The CDR3 DNA follows: TGCCCCAGCAGCCACGGCCGCGGGCGCACGCGGGGGGGGGCCAACGTCCTGACTTTC.

This rearrangement joins TRBV14 to TRBJ1-2; D is perhaps TRBD1 (5 bases). Germline loops: CDR1 SGHDN, CDR2 FVKESK. The CDR3 sequence is 13 residues long. Trimming pared 2 bases from V and 5 bases from J, leaving 9 bases between. Written as DNA, the CDR3 is TGTGCCAGCAGCCAAAACGAGGGGTATGGCTACACCTTC. Protein: CASSQNEGYGYTF.

The rearrangement uses TRBV10-3 and TRBJ1-1; D is uncertain. Between the trimmed V and J ends, which lost 8 bases and 4 bases, there was a span of 8 bases. The CDR3 has 11 amino acids. Germline V gene data show CDR1 as ENHRY and CDR2 as SYGVKD. For the CDR3, the DNA is TGTGCCATCTTGAGTGGCACTGAAGCTTTCTTT. Its translation: CAILSGTEAFF.

This clone was seen more than once but under ten times. The V call is TRBV11-3, the J call TRBJ2-1, with 9 bases identical to TRBD2. Germline trimming cut 6 bases from V and 7 bases from J; bases unmatched to any gene: 10. Germline V gives CDR1 SGHNT, CDR2 YENEEA. The CDR3 is 15 residues long. CDR3 nucleotides: TGTGCCAGCAGTCTTACTGGGCTAGCGGGGAATGAGCAGTTCTTC. Amino acid sequence: CASSLTGLAGNEQFF. The whole variable domain, filled in from reference TRBV11-3 and TRBJ2-1, reads EAGVVQSPRYKIIEKKQPVAFWCNPISGHNTLYWYLQNLGQGPELLIRYENEEAVDDSQLPKDRFSAERLKGVDSTLKIQPAELGDSAVYLCASSLTGLAGNEQFFGPGTRLTVL.

The chain combines TRBV5-8 with TRBJ2-3; the match to TRBD1 covers 7 bases. V trimming: 4 bases; J trimming: 0 bases; junction bases outside the gene matches: 2. This CDR3 region has 14 residues. The V gene's germline CDR1 is SGHTS and CDR2 YDEGEE. CDR3 sequence: CASSRGQSTDTQYF. In DNA form, the CDR3 reads TGTGCCAGCAGCCGGGGACAGAGCACAGATACGCAGTATTTT.

The chain combines TRBV11-2 with TRBJ2-2; TRBD1 might be the D (6 bases). Germline lookup yields CDR1 SGHAT and CDR2 FQNNGV. This CDR3 is 14 amino acids long. V was pared by 5 bases and J by 1 base, with 8 bases between. DNA of the CDR3: TGTGCCAGCAGCCCGGGACAGAACACCGGGGAGCTGTTTTTT. Its protein is CASSPGQNTGELFF.

This chain uses TRBV5-1 with TRBJ2-3, with D hard to call. Germline V gene data show CDR1 as SGHRS and CDR2 as YFSETQ. V was trimmed by 0 bases and J by 2 bases, leaving 16 bases between them. The CDR3 totals 17 residues. The CDR3, as DNA: TGCGCCAGCAGCTTGGCCGGTTATGGGCCATCCACAGATACGCAGTATTTT. Translation: CASSLAGYGPSTDTQYF.

This chain joins TRBV19 and TRBJ1-6, with a possible D match to TRBD1 (6 bases). The V end was cut by 6 bases, the J end by 7 bases, with 16 bases between. CDR3 length: 15 residues. The germline gives CDR1 LNHDA, CDR2 SQIVND (reference sequence). CDR3 amino acids: CASSARGQGNSPLHF. The CDR3 DNA sequence: TGTGCCAGTAGCGCGCGGGGGCAGGGGAATTCACCCCTCCACTTT.

This chain joins TRBV5-1 and TRBJ1-1, with 7 bases fitting TRBD1. The germline V gene encodes CDR1 SGHRS and CDR2 YFSETQ. The V and J ends lost 7 bases and 2 bases, in that order; junction bases with no gene match: 17. There are 17 residues in the CDR3. CDR3 amino acids: CASAGRGTVTGNTEAFF. The CDR3 DNA reads as TGCGCCAGCGCCGGCCGCGGGACAGTGACTGGAAACACTGAAGCTTTCTTT.

The chain is built from TRBV2 and TRBJ2-2, with D unresolved. CDR1 SNHLY and CDR2 FYNNEI come from the germline V gene. Trimming removed 8 bases from V and 7 bases from J, with 17 bases in between. There are 14 residues in the CDR3. The CDR3 sequence is CASFGFRSVGELFF. The CDR3 DNA follows: TGTGCCAGCTTTGGCTTTCGTTCGGTCGGGGAGCTGTTTTTT.

V usage is TRBV6-5 and J usage is TRBJ1-1; TRBD1 matches 11 bases. Trimming cost V 11 bases and J 5 bases; bases outside gene matches: 10. The CDR3 is made up of 14 amino acids. In germline, CDR1 is MNHEY, CDR2 SVGAGI. Here the CDR3 reads CAVIVGTGGTEAFF. The CDR3 nucleotides are TGTGCCGTTATTGTAGGGACAGGGGGAACTGAAGCTTTCTTT.

The genes are TRBV7-9 and TRBJ1-5; perhaps TRBD1 as D (5 bases). The germline V gene has CDR1 SEHNR and CDR2 FQNEAQ (reference sequence). Trimming took off 1 base at V and 5 bases at J, with 9 bases between the two ends. The CDR3 runs to 14 residues. The CDR3 DNA sequence: TGTGCCAGCAGCTTAGGGGGCTCCTATCAGCCCCAGCATTTT. Translating it yields CASSLGGSYQPQHF.

The sample holds one count of this clone. This chain links TRBV6-2 or TRBV6-3 with TRBJ1-5; D gene ambiguous. The germline V gene encodes CDR1 MNHEY and CDR2 SVGEGT. CDR3 size: 14 residues. The germline V and J ends were trimmed by 5 bases and 0 bases, with 8 bases remaining between them. For the CDR3, the DNA is TGTGCCAGCAGTCAGGAGGTTAGCAATCAGCCCCAGCATTTT. Translated: CASSQEVSNQPQHF.

The rearrangement links TRBV19 to TRBJ1-1, with a possible D match to TRBD1 (5 bases). Deletions cut 0 bases from V and 1 base from J, with 12 bases between. Germline loops: CDR1 LNHDA, CDR2 SQIVND (reference sequence). This CDR3 spans 16 amino acids. DNA of the CDR3: TGTGCCAGTAGTATAGAGGAGGGGAAGTGGAACACTGAAGCTTTCTTT. It encodes CASSIEEGKWNTEAFF.

The table lists this clone with a count of one. This rearrangement joins TRBV21-1 to TRBJ2-1; the D segment call TRBD1 is taken from the table without a DNA check. TRBV21-1 is assigned pseudogene status. The CDR3 contains 15 residues. The CDR3, as DNA: TGTGCCAGCACCTCCCTTGTAGACAGGCCCAATGAGCAGTTCTTC. Protein product: CASTSLVDRPNEQFF.

V gene TRBV11-2 combines with J gene TRBJ2-2; maybe TRBD2 (5 bases). The CDR3 totals 13 residues. Germline loops: CDR1 SGHAT, CDR2 FQNNGV. Trimming removed 5 bases from V and 5 bases from J, with 9 bases in between. The CDR3 DNA reads as TGTGCCAGCAGCCCCGGGGTTACCGGGGAGCTGTTTTTT. Translating it yields CASSPGVTGELFF.

The V gene is TRBV6-2 or TRBV6-3, the J gene TRBJ1-6; no definite D call. Trimming left V 6 bases short and J 11 bases short, with 14 bases between. CDR1 and CDR2 from the germline V gene are MNHEY and SVGEGT. The CDR3 consists of 13 residues. The CDR3, as DNA: TGTGCCAGCAGCGCTCTTGAGGAGACACCCCTCCACTTT. As protein: CASSALEETPLHF.

The V and J genes are TRBV2 and TRBJ2-1; TRBD2 aligns across 9 bases. The CDR3 is 16 amino acids. Trimming removed 1 base from V and 2 bases from J; junction bases left unmatched: 3. CDR1 is SNHLY and CDR2 is FYNNEI in the germline V gene. The CDR3 region is CASSEGLAETYNEQFF. CDR3 nucleotide sequence: TGTGCCAGCAGTGAAGGACTAGCGGAAACCTACAATGAGCAGTTCTTC.